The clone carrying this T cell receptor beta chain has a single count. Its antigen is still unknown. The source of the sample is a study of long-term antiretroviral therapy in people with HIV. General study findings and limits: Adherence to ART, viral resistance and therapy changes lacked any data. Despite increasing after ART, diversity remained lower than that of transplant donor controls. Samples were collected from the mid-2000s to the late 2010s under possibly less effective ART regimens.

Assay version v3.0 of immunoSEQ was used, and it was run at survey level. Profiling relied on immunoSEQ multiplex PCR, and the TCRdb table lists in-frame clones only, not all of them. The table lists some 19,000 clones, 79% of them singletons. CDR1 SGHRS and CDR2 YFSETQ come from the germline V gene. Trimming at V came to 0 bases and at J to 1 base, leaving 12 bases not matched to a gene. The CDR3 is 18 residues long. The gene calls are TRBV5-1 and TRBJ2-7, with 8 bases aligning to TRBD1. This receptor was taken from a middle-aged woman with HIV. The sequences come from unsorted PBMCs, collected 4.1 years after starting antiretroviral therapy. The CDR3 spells CASSLAGTGGAQSYEQYF. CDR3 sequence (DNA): TGCGCCAGCAGCTTGGCAGGGACAGGCGGAGCTCAGTCCTACGAGCAGTACTTC.